Listed here are 20 T cell receptor beta chains from one sample, sequenced in a study of T cell responses to AZD1222 COVID-19 vaccine. Method: immunoSEQ multiplex PCR; TCRdb's copy keeps in-frame clones and lacks some. The table lists over 100,000 clones, 80% to 90% of them singletons. Specimen: peripheral blood, collected on day 0 of AZD1222 vaccination. These receptors all stem from an adult in good health.

The chain joins TRBV19 to TRBJ1-5; D not resolved. The CDR3 is 13 amino acids. The V gene's germline CDR1 is LNHDA and CDR2 SQIVND (reference sequence). V gave up 5 bases and J gave up 3 bases, with 8 bases separating them. The CDR3 here is CASSAAINQPQHF. The DNA of the CDR3 is TGTGCCAGTAGTGCAGCGATCAATCAGCCCCAGCATTTT.

This clone occurred a few times. The chain couples TRBV13 to TRBJ1-1; TRBD1 matches 7 bases. V shed 6 bases, J shed 4 bases, and the junction held 5 bases outside the gene matches. The CDR3 spans 13 residues. CDR1 and CDR2 from the germline V gene are PRHDT and FYEKMQ (reference sequence). The CDR3 loop is CASSWRGRTEAFF. CDR3 sequence (DNA): TGTGCCAGCAGTTGGAGGGGGCGCACTGAAGCTTTCTTT.

The CDR3 sequence: CASRQGGTDTQYF. CDR3 coding DNA: TGTGCCAGTCGCCAGGGTGGCACAGATACGCAGTATTTT. The gene calls are TRBV5-4 and TRBJ2-3; D may be TRBD1 (5 bases). Germline V lookup: CDR1 SGHNT, CDR2 YYREEE (reference sequence). V was cut by 8 bases and J by 1 base, with 11 bases left in between. This CDR3 contains 13 residues.

The V and J genes are TRBV2 and TRBJ2-4; 9 bases map to TRBD1. The V gene's germline CDR1 is SNHLY and CDR2 FYNNEI. This CDR3 is built from 17 residues. The J segment lost 1 base and the V segment lost 8 bases, leaving 12 bases of the junction unmatched. The CDR3 DNA reads as TGTGCCAGCGACAAATACAGGGGGCGAGGGGCCAAAAACATTCAGTACTTC. Translation gives CASDKYRGRGAKNIQYF.

The J gene is TRBJ1-4, the V gene TRBV7-6; 9 bases align to TRBD1. The junction had 9 bases not matched to a gene; V was cut back by 5 bases and J by 5 bases. From germline, CDR1 is SGHVS and CDR2 FNYEAQ. The length of the CDR3 is 16 residues. CDR3 DNA sequence: TGTGCCAGCAGCCTAGGACCGGGACAGGGAAATGAAAAACTGTTTTTT. This translates into CASSLGPGQGNEKLFF.

The V and J genes are TRBV3-1 (or the pseudogene TRBV3-2) and TRBJ2-2; 9 positions match TRBD1. The V segment lost 4 bases and the J segment 4 bases; nucleotides outside the gene matches: 7. Germline CDR1 is LGHDT and CDR2 is YNNKEL (reference sequence). The length of the CDR3 is 16 residues. The CDR3 reads CASSLGQGVGTGELFF. CDR3 coding DNA: TGTGCCAGCAGCCTGGGACAGGGAGTAGGCACCGGGGAGCTGTTTTTT.

The chain carries TRBV6-2 or TRBV6-3 and TRBJ1-2, with D possibly being TRBD1 (6 bases). Germline assignment: CDR1 MNHEY and CDR2 SVGEGT. There are 16 residues in the CDR3. The V end lost 2 bases, the J end lost 0 bases, and 13 bases lay between the germline ends. The CDR3 protein is CASSYGGGRTNYGYTF. CDR3 DNA sequence: TGTGCCAGCAGTTACGGAGGGGGGAGGACTAACTATGGCTACACCTTC.

Of note for this clone: The sample carries other DNA sequences with the same CDR3. The chain combines TRBV2 with TRBJ1-1; D gene uncertain. Germline V lookup: CDR1 SNHLY, CDR2 FYNNEI. The CDR3 length is 13 residues. Trimming stripped 5 bases from V and 5 bases from J, with 12 bases between. In DNA form, the CDR3 reads TGTGCCAGCAGTAGGGAGGGATGGACTGAAGCTTTCTTT. Residues: CASSREGWTEAFF.

This chain connects TRBV5-1 to TRBJ2-7, with D hard to call. Germline loops: CDR1 SGHRS, CDR2 YFSETQ. Trimming took 1 base from V and 3 from J, leaving 14 bases between them. The CDR3 has 15 residues. The CDR3 nucleotides read TGCGCCAGCAGCTTGTACAACGTTCCTGTCTACGAGCAGTACTTC. It encodes CASSLYNVPVYEQYF.

This chain joins TRBV28 and TRBJ1-5; 10 nucleotides align to TRBD1. CDR1 and CDR2 from the germline V gene are MDHEN and SYDVKM. V shed 6 bases, J shed 7 bases, and the junction held 12 bases outside the gene matches. The CDR3 sequence is 16 residues long. For the CDR3, the DNA is TGTGCCAGCAGCCCTAGACAGGGGGCGAGATGGCAGCCCCAGCATTTT. This codes for CASSPRQGARWQPQHF.

This clone appeared many times. The chain couples TRBV4-3 to TRBJ1-5; D uncertain. CDR3 length: 14 amino acids. V was pared by 0 bases and J by 1 base, with 4 bases between. Germline CDR1 reads LGHNA; CDR2 reads YSLEER. CDR3: CASSQDRSNQPQHF. CDR3 bases: TGCGCCAGCAGCCAAGACCGGAGCAATCAGCCCCAGCATTTT.

CDR3 sequence: CASSTLMSGEAHEQYF. The CDR3 DNA follows: TGTGCCAGCAGCACCCTGATGAGCGGAGAGGCCCACGAGCAGTACTTC. The chain carries TRBV2 and TRBJ2-7, with D maybe TRBD2 (5 bases). Between the trimmed V and J ends, which lost 6 bases and 5 bases, there was a span of 23 bases. This CDR3 contains 16 residues. Germline V gene sequence: CDR1 SNHLY, CDR2 FYNNEI.

The chain joins TRBV10-3 to TRBJ2-1; D gene unclear. Germline CDR1 ENHRY, CDR2 SYGVKD. The germline V and J ends were trimmed by 4 bases and 3 bases, with 16 bases remaining between them. The CDR3 has 16 amino acids. The CDR3 sequence is CAISGKQTSNYNEQFF. The CDR3 region has the DNA TGTGCCATCAGTGGTAAGCAGACCTCTAACTACAATGAGCAGTTCTTC.

This chain links TRBV11-3 with TRBJ2-5, with a possible D match to TRBD1 (6 bases). The CDR3 consists of 13 residues. Trimming left V 5 bases short and J 4 bases short, with 11 bases between. Germline CDR1 reads SGHNT; CDR2 reads YENEEA. CDR3 sequence: CASSVAGAETQYF. CDR3 nucleotides: TGTGCCAGCAGCGTCGCAGGGGCAGAGACCCAGTACTTC.

The rearrangement uses TRBV27 and TRBJ2-7; weak D call: TRBD2 (5 bases). Trimming took 4 bases from V and 3 from J, leaving 10 bases between them. Looked up from germline, CDR1 is MNHEY and CDR2 is SMNVEV (reference sequence). This CDR3 spans 13 amino acids. The CDR3 loop is CASSYSGFYEQYF. CDR3 in DNA: TGTGCCAGCAGTTATTCGGGATTCTACGAGCAGTACTTC.

The chain couples TRBV6-5 to TRBJ1-1, with D possibly TRBD1 on 5 matching bases. The CDR3 covers 13 residues. CDR1 is MNHEY and CDR2 is SVGAGI in the germline V gene. V lost 2 bases and J 7 bases, leaving 11 bases between the germline ends. Here the CDR3 reads CASSYGGGGEAFF. The CDR3 DNA follows: TGTGCCAGCAGTTACGGGGGAGGAGGTGAAGCTTTCTTT.

CDR3 DNA sequence: TGTGCCACCACCGACAGGGACATCAATCAGCCCCAGCATTTT. This translates into CATTDRDINQPQHF. The V gene is TRBV19, the J gene TRBJ1-5; the match to TRBD1 covers 7 bases. The trim removed 10 bases at V and 3 bases at J, leaving 9 bases unmatched. Germline CDR1 LNHDA, CDR2 SQIVND (reference sequence). The CDR3 is 14 amino acids.

The chain combines TRBV15 with TRBJ2-3; D remains ambiguous. The CDR3 extends over 17 amino acids. V was pared by 0 bases and J by 4 bases, with 17 bases between. Germline V gene data show CDR1 as LNHNV and CDR2 as YYDKDF (reference sequence). The CDR3: CATSREDTLRIPDTQYF. DNA for the CDR3: TGTGCCACCAGCAGAGAAGACACACTAAGGATTCCAGATACGCAGTATTTT.

The chain couples TRBV6-2 or TRBV6-3 to TRBJ2-7, with 9 bases matching TRBD1. Unmatched junction bases numbered 1, after V lost 2 bases and J lost 5 bases. CDR1 is MNHEY and CDR2 is SVGEGT in the germline V gene. CDR3 length: 13 residues. This CDR3 reads CASSYGQGNEQYF. The CDR3 nucleotides are TGTGCCAGCAGTTACGGACAGGGGAACGAGCAGTACTTC.

The chain employs TRBV29-1 and TRBJ2-1; D is unclear. The CDR3 runs 11 residues. V was shortened by 7 bases and J by 8 bases, with 12 bases between the two germline ends. Per the germline V gene, CDR1 is SQVTM and CDR2 is ANQGSEA. The CDR3 DNA sequence: TGCAGCGCCTTAACATGGGATGAGCAGTTCTTC. Protein: CSALTWDEQFF.